This T cell receptor (beta chain) was found in a study of OX40 agonist ivuxolimab in advanced cancers. Concerning the study at large: Ivuxolimab was an agonistic, fully human IgG2 monoclonal antibody directed against OX40 (CD134), a costimulatory receptor. Peripheral TCRbeta sequencing was intended to test whether TCR sequence diversity was altered and clonal T-cell expansion was caused by ivuxolimab. Patients were allowed to have had prior anti-PD-1, anti-PD-L1 or anti-CTLA-4 therapy, and 40% of the dose-escalation patients had previously received checkpoint inhibitors. Of the 50 to 55 dose-escalation patients, hepatocellular carcinoma was present in around 20, melanoma in around 15, renal cell carcinoma in 9 and head and neck cancer in 9. Partial responses were achieved by three dose-escalation patients, of whom one had hepatocellular carcinoma and two had cutaneous melanoma. The monotherapy dose-escalation portion (N = 52 patients) of the phase I ivuxolimab trial is reported in the paper. A male proportion of about 79% and a mean age of approximately 58 years, ranging from 23 to 79, were recorded for the dose-escalation cohort. Intravenous ivuxolimab was administered to patients every 2 weeks at six dose levels: 0.01, 0.1, 0.3, 1.5, 3 and 10 mg/kg.

As for this clone: The antigen it binds to is not known. No much larger clone exists at a distance of one base, and base qualities are not known.

Genomic DNA was extracted from sorted cells for sequencing of the TCRbeta CDR3 region. The immunoSEQ Assay was used for sequencing of TCRbeta CDR3 regions. This immuneACCESS table, as held by TCRdb, lists in-frame sequences with V and J called but not all clones. Of the missing ones, under half trace to an unresolved V gene in checked studies; the others have no known cause. The sample table holds roughly 25,000 clones, of which about 76% were seen once. 14% of the sample goes to the ten largest clones. Patients with autoimmune disease history or receiving systemic immunosuppression were excluded from the trial. Peripheral blood for TCR sequencing was drawn from every dose cohort at baseline, at cycle 4 day 1 and at cycle 7 day 1. Samples were obtained from an open-label, multicenter, first-in-human phase I dose-escalation trial of ivuxolimab. The trial enrolled adults with locally advanced or metastatic head and neck squamous cell, hepatocellular, melanoma or renal cell carcinoma. CD4+ and CD8+ T cells were sorted separately from peripheral blood before TCR sequencing.

Beyond this particular receptor, the publication reports: In the 0.1-3.0 mg/kg groups, partial responders were among the patients with the lowest normalized peripheral clonal expansion, particularly in CD8+ T cells. At doses of 0.1 to 3.0 mg/kg, clonal expansion of both CD4+ and CD8+ T cells in blood was seen between baseline and week 6. On average, CD8+ T cells showed more expanded clones than CD4+ T cells after ivuxolimab. The antigen specificity of the peripheral T cells that underwent clonal expansion was not determined. Low levels of normalized T-cell clonal expansion were also seen in some patients who did not respond.

Sequencing was performed on CD4+ or CD8+ T cells sorted from blood, taken in a trial of the OX40 agonist ivuxolimab. This TCR was recovered from an adult with an advanced solid tumor such as melanoma, head and neck, liver or kidney cancer.

The DNA sequence is given as TGTGCCAGCAGTCAAGAAGCAGGGGGCTATGGCTACACCTTC. It codes for CASSQEAGGYGYTF. Rearrangement joined TRBV6-5 to TRBJ1-2, with 7 bases aligning to TRBD1. Germline trimming amounts to 5 bases on V and 4 bases on J, with 7 as the count of junction bases outside the gene matches. The germline V gene supplies CDR1 MNHEY and CDR2 SVGAGI. CDR3 length: 14 amino acids, cysteine to phenylalanine. This entry keeps only the CDR3 DNA: 42 bases, framed from base 1.